Listed below are T cell receptor beta chains from one sample, sequenced in a study of T cell responses to AZD1222 COVID-19 vaccine. Repertoires were generated with immunoSEQ multiplex PCR, while TCRdb's copy carries only in-frame clones and drops some. Among approximately 140,000 clones, 80% to 90% were seen once, and the ten largest hold about 5.9%. Material: peripheral blood, obtained on day 0 of AZD1222 vaccination. The receptors were gathered from an adult in good health. Both conserved end residues are part of each CDR3. Each record gives: V gene, clone size, D gene, J gene, CDR3 protein, CDR3 DNA. The D gene is left open where the match is weak. Expanded clones get a size class; other rows say once, few or many, or leave the size out.

v_gene: TRBV27
abundance: NA
d_gene: NA
j_gene: TRBJ1-1
CDR3aa: CASSPTVAGNTEAFF
CDR3nt: TGTGCCAGCAGTCCGACAGTCGCGGGGAACACTGAAGCTTTCTTT

v_gene: TRBV5-1
abundance: NA
d_gene: NA
j_gene: TRBJ1-2
CDR3aa: CASSFVDSNYGYTF
CDR3nt: TGCGCCAGCAGCTTCGTAGACAGTAACTATGGCTACACCTTC

v_gene: TRBV4-2
abundance: few
d_gene: NA
j_gene: TRBJ2-1
CDR3aa: CASSQDPGGGGNEQFF
CDR3nt: TGTGCCAGCAGCCAAGATCCAGGGGGAGGGGGGAATGAGCAGTTCTTC

v_gene: TRBV6-5
abundance: NA
d_gene: NA
j_gene: TRBJ1-1
CDR3aa: CASSYGNGPGNTEAFF
CDR3nt: TGTGCCAGCAGTTACGGGAATGGGCCAGGGAACACTGAAGCTTTCTTT

v_gene: TRBV5-4
abundance: NA
d_gene: NA
j_gene: TRBJ2-6
CDR3aa: CASSLAWGSGANVLTF
CDR3nt: TGTGCCAGCAGCTTGGCCTGGGGCTCTGGGGCCAACGTCCTGACTTTC

v_gene: TRBV2
abundance: NA
d_gene: TRBD2
j_gene: TRBJ2-1
CDR3aa: CASSKAGVTYNEQFF
CDR3nt: TGTGCCAGCAGTAAAGCGGGAGTAACCTACAATGAGCAGTTCTTC

v_gene: TRBV5-5
abundance: NA
d_gene: NA
j_gene: TRBJ2-1
CDR3aa: CASSFNPPPADEQFF
CDR3nt: TGTGCCAGCAGCTTTAACCCGCCACCGGCTGATGAGCAGTTCTTC

v_gene: TRBV5-4
abundance: once
d_gene: TRBD1
j_gene: TRBJ1-2
CDR3aa: CASSLADRANYGYTF
CDR3nt: TGTGCCAGCAGCTTGGCCGACAGGGCTAACTATGGCTACACCTTC

v_gene: TRBV6-5
abundance: NA
d_gene: NA
j_gene: TRBJ1-2
CDR3aa: CASSRVDGNYGYTF
CDR3nt: TGTGCCAGCAGTAGGGTTGACGGGAACTATGGCTACACCTTC

v_gene: TRBV11-2
abundance: NA
d_gene: NA
j_gene: TRBJ1-2
CDR3aa: CASSLVPVVGNGYTF
CDR3nt: TGTGCCAGCAGCTTAGTTCCGGTTGTAGGAAATGGCTACACCTTC

v_gene: TRBV7-2
abundance: NA
d_gene: NA
j_gene: TRBJ2-7
CDR3aa: CASSLAGSYEQYF
CDR3nt: TGTGCCAGCAGCTTAGCAGGGAGCTACGAGCAGTACTTC

v_gene: TRBV4-2
abundance: NA
d_gene: NA
j_gene: TRBJ2-1
CDR3aa: CASSPPGLGSYNEQFF
CDR3nt: TGTGCCAGCAGCCCACCGGGGCTCGGCTCCTACAATGAGCAGTTCTTC

v_gene: TRBV7-2
abundance: NA
d_gene: NA
j_gene: TRBJ1-1
CDR3aa: CASSFGGNTEAFF
CDR3nt: TGTGCCAGCAGCTTCGGGGGGAACACTGAAGCTTTCTTT

v_gene: TRBV9
abundance: NA
d_gene: TRBD1
j_gene: TRBJ1-6
CDR3aa: CASSPRDSKSPLHF
CDR3nt: TGTGCCAGCAGCCCCCGGGACAGTAAGTCACCCCTCCACTTT

v_gene: TRBV6-5
abundance: NA
d_gene: NA
j_gene: TRBJ1-1
CDR3aa: CASSYGRGRNTEAFF
CDR3nt: TGTGCCAGCAGTTACGGCCGGGGGCGGAACACTGAAGCTTTCTTT

v_gene: TRBV28
abundance: NA
d_gene: NA
j_gene: TRBJ1-2
CDR3aa: CASRPEGRDYGYTF
CDR3nt: TGTGCCAGCAGGCCCGAAGGGAGGGACTATGGCTACACCTTC

v_gene: TRBV24-1
abundance: NA
d_gene: NA
j_gene: TRBJ2-1
CDR3aa: CATSVLHEQFF
CDR3nt: TGTGCCACCAGTGTACTCCATGAGCAGTTCTTC

v_gene: TRBV7-9
abundance: NA
d_gene: NA
j_gene: TRBJ2-2
CDR3aa: CASSLPGTRGVRSPGELFF
CDR3nt: TGTGCCAGCAGCTTACCGGGGACCAGGGGGGTGCGGAGTCCCGGGGAGCTGTTTTTT

v_gene: TRBV20-1
abundance: NA
d_gene: TRBD1
j_gene: TRBJ1-1
CDR3aa: CSASNRGPVEAFF
CDR3nt: TGCAGTGCTAGTAACAGGGGGCCTGTTGAAGCTTTCTTT

v_gene: TRBV30
abundance: NA
d_gene: NA
j_gene: TRBJ1-1
CDR3aa: CAWGPRGTEAFF
CDR3nt: TGTGCCTGGGGTCCACGGGGTACTGAAGCTTTCTTT

v_gene: TRBV9
abundance: few
d_gene: NA
j_gene: TRBJ1-6
CDR3aa: CASSVVGGPLHF
CDR3nt: TGTGCCAGCAGCGTAGTTGGTGGGCCCCTCCACTTT

v_gene: TRBV28
abundance: NA
d_gene: TRBD1
j_gene: TRBJ1-2
CDR3aa: CASSLAGTGGENYGYTF
CDR3nt: TGTGCCAGCAGTTTAGCCGGGACAGGGGGCGAGAACTATGGCTACACCTTC

v_gene: TRBV28
abundance: NA
d_gene: TRBD1
j_gene: TRBJ2-7
CDR3aa: CASSPSNRGPPGEQYF
CDR3nt: TGTGCCAGCAGCCCATCAAACAGGGGGCCCCCGGGGGAGCAGTACTTC

v_gene: TRBV5-4
abundance: NA
d_gene: NA
j_gene: TRBJ1-1
CDR3aa: CASSLNQGRGTEAFF
CDR3nt: TGTGCCAGCAGCTTAAATCAGGGACGTGGGACTGAAGCTTTCTTT

v_gene: TRBV6-2/TRBV6-3
abundance: NA
d_gene: NA
j_gene: TRBJ1-1
CDR3aa: CASSDGQKAFF
CDR3nt: TGTGCCAGCAGTGACGGACAGAAAGCTTTCTTT

v_gene: TRBV7-2
abundance: NA
d_gene: TRBD1
j_gene: TRBJ1-1
CDR3aa: CASSSKVNYTRDRNTEAFF
CDR3nt: TGTGCCAGCAGCTCCAAGGTAAATTATACCCGGGACAGGAACACTGAAGCTTTCTTT

v_gene: TRBV28
abundance: NA
d_gene: TRBD1
j_gene: TRBJ2-5
CDR3aa: CASSEGTGSQETQYF
CDR3nt: TGTGCCAGCAGTGAAGGGACAGGGTCTCAAGAGACCCAGTACTTC

v_gene: TRBV7-2
abundance: once
d_gene: TRBD1
j_gene: TRBJ2-6
CDR3aa: CASSPRQGSGANVLTF
CDR3nt: TGTGCCAGCAGCCCAAGACAGGGCTCTGGGGCCAACGTCCTGACTTTC

v_gene: TRBV5-6
abundance: NA
d_gene: TRBD2
j_gene: TRBJ2-1
CDR3aa: CASSFPSGARNEQFF
CDR3nt: TGTGCCAGCAGCTTCCCTAGCGGGGCTCGCAATGAGCAGTTCTTC

v_gene: TRBV9
abundance: NA
d_gene: NA
j_gene: TRBJ1-3
CDR3aa: CASSVDVGGTGNTIYF
CDR3nt: TGTGCCAGCAGCGTAGATGTTGGGGGGACTGGAAACACCATATATTTT

v_gene: TRBV28
abundance: NA
d_gene: NA
j_gene: TRBJ1-5
CDR3aa: CASTGGYQPQHF
CDR3nt: TGTGCCAGCACCGGGGGGTATCAGCCCCAGCATTTT

v_gene: TRBV2
abundance: NA
d_gene: TRBD2
j_gene: TRBJ2-7
CDR3aa: CASSEPLAGRGGRHSYEQYF
CDR3nt: TGTGCCAGCAGTGAACCCTTGGCAGGGAGGGGCGGGAGGCACTCCTACGAGCAGTACTTC

v_gene: TRBV30
abundance: NA
d_gene: NA
j_gene: TRBJ1-4
CDR3aa: CAWRRGEKLFF
CDR3nt: TGTGCCTGGAGACGGGGTGAAAAACTGTTTTTT

v_gene: TRBV27
abundance: NA
d_gene: NA
j_gene: TRBJ1-1
CDR3aa: CASSLSWGTEAFF
CDR3nt: TGTGCCAGCAGTTTATCGTGGGGTACTGAAGCTTTCTTT

v_gene: TRBV5-1
abundance: NA
d_gene: NA
j_gene: TRBJ2-3
CDR3aa: CASSLVQGSSTDTQYF
CDR3nt: TGCGCCAGCAGCTTGGTGCAGGGATCTAGCACAGATACGCAGTATTTT

v_gene: TRBV5-1
abundance: once
d_gene: NA
j_gene: TRBJ1-6
CDR3aa: CASSLDNQNSPLHF
CDR3nt: TGCGCCAGCAGCTTAGACAATCAGAATTCACCCCTCCACTTT

v_gene: TRBV6-2/TRBV6-3
abundance: NA
d_gene: TRBD2
j_gene: TRBJ2-7
CDR3aa: CASSYDRDYLSYEQYF
CDR3nt: TGTGCCAGCAGTTACGACCGGGACTATTTATCCTACGAGCAGTACTTC

v_gene: TRBV7-2
abundance: NA
d_gene: NA
j_gene: TRBJ2-7
CDR3aa: CASSFGPGTYEQYF
CDR3nt: NA

v_gene: TRBV5-1
abundance: NA
d_gene: NA
j_gene: TRBJ1-1
CDR3aa: CASGSGQTMNTEAFF
CDR3nt: TGCGCCAGTGGATCTGGACAGACTATGAACACTGAAGCTTTCTTT

v_gene: TRBV4-2
abundance: NA
d_gene: TRBD2
j_gene: TRBJ2-5
CDR3aa: CASSTGTSGAGETQYF
CDR3nt: TGTGCCAGCAGCACCGGGACTAGCGGGGCAGGAGAGACCCAGTACTTC

v_gene: TRBV5-1
abundance: NA
d_gene: NA
j_gene: TRBJ2-7
CDR3aa: CASSLVTPGAEQYF
CDR3nt: TGCGCCAGCAGCTTGGTGACTCCCGGAGCCGAGCAGTACTTC

v_gene: TRBV6-5
abundance: NA
d_gene: NA
j_gene: TRBJ1-2
CDR3aa: CASSSRTAPYGYTF
CDR3nt: TGTGCCAGCAGTTCTCGGACTGCCCCCTATGGCTACACCTTC

v_gene: TRBV19
abundance: NA
d_gene: NA
j_gene: TRBJ2-1
CDR3aa: CASSLGTFSTSYNEQFF
CDR3nt: TGTGCCAGTAGTCTGGGGACATTTAGCACTTCCTACAATGAGCAGTTCTTC

v_gene: TRBV3-1/TRBV3-2
abundance: NA
d_gene: NA
j_gene: TRBJ2-3
CDR3aa: CASNHPGLTTQYF
CDR3nt: TGTGCCAGCAACCACCCCGGACTGACGACGCAGTATTTT

v_gene: TRBV7-9
abundance: few
d_gene: TRBD1
j_gene: TRBJ1-1
CDR3aa: CASSFGTGFMNTEAFF
CDR3nt: TGTGCCAGCAGCTTCGGGACAGGTTTTATGAACACTGAAGCTTTCTTT

v_gene: TRBV19
abundance: NA
d_gene: NA
j_gene: TRBJ2-3
CDR3aa: CASSRGHTDTQYF
CDR3nt: TGTGCCAGTAGTCGGGGCCACACAGATACGCAGTATTTT

v_gene: TRBV6-6
abundance: NA
d_gene: NA
j_gene: TRBJ2-3
CDR3aa: CASSYLGSGSTDTQYF
CDR3nt: TGTGCCAGCAGTTATTTAGGGAGCGGGAGCACAGATACGCAGTATTTT

v_gene: TRBV4-3
abundance: once
d_gene: NA
j_gene: TRBJ1-2
CDR3aa: CASSQDLAGYGYTF
CDR3nt: TGCGCCAGCAGCCAAGATTTGGCAGGCTATGGCTACACCTTC

v_gene: TRBV30
abundance: NA
d_gene: NA
j_gene: TRBJ2-1
CDR3aa: CAWSSPGTRFF
CDR3nt: TGTGCCTGGAGTTCTCCGGGAACAAGGTTCTTC

v_gene: TRBV4-1
abundance: NA
d_gene: TRBD1
j_gene: TRBJ1-4
CDR3aa: CASSPQGARDEKLFF
CDR3nt: TGCGCCAGCAGCCCTCAGGGGGCACGGGATGAAAAACTGTTTTTT

v_gene: TRBV3-1/TRBV3-2
abundance: once
d_gene: NA
j_gene: TRBJ2-7
CDR3aa: CASSQSWTESSYEQYF
CDR3nt: TGTGCCAGCAGCCAGAGCTGGACAGAGAGCTCCTACGAGCAGTACTTC

v_gene: TRBV5-6
abundance: NA
d_gene: NA
j_gene: TRBJ2-7
CDR3aa: CASSSPKGIGHEQYF
CDR3nt: TGTGCCAGCAGCTCGCCGAAGGGGATCGGGCACGAGCAGTACTTC

v_gene: TRBV7-3
abundance: NA
d_gene: TRBD1
j_gene: TRBJ1-1
CDR3aa: CASSLMGPGTGGEAFF
CDR3nt: TGTGCCAGCAGCTTAATGGGGCCCGGGACAGGGGGAGAAGCTTTCTTT

v_gene: TRBV5-6
abundance: NA
d_gene: NA
j_gene: TRBJ2-1
CDR3aa: CASSLVGAGGAYNEQFF
CDR3nt: TGTGCCAGCAGCTTGGTAGGAGCAGGAGGAGCTTACAATGAGCAGTTCTTC

v_gene: TRBV9
abundance: NA
d_gene: NA
j_gene: TRBJ2-1
CDR3aa: CASSHGDLVPNEQFF
CDR3nt: TGTGCCAGCAGCCACGGGGATTTAGTCCCCAATGAGCAGTTCTTC